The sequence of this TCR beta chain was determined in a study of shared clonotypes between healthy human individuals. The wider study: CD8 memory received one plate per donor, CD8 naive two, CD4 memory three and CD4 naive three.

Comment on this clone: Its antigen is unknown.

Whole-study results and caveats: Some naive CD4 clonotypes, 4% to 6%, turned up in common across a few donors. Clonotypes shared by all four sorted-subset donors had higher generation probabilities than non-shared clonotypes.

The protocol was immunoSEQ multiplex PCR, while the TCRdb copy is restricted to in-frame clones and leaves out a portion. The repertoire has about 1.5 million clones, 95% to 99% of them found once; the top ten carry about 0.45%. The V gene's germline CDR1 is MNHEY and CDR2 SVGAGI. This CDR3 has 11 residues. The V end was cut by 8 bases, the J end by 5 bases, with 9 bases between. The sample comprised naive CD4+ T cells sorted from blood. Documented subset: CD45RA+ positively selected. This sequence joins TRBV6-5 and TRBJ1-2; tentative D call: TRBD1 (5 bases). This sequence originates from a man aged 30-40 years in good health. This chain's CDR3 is CASGTDYGYTF. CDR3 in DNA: TGTGCCAGCGGGACGGATTATGGCTACACCTTC.